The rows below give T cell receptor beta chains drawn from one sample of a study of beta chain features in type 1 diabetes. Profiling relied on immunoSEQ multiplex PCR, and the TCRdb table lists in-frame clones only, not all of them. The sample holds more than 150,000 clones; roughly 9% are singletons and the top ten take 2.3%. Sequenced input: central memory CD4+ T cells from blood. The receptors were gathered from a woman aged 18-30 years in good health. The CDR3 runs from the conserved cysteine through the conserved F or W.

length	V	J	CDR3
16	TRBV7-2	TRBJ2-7	CASSFQGALSSYEQYF
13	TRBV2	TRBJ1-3	CASKQGTGNTIYF
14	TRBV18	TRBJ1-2	CASSPQGTNYGYTF
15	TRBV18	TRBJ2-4	CASSPPSGSQDIQYF
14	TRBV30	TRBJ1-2	CAWSLDRVLYGYTF
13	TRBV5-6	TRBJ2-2	CASSSVLTGELFF
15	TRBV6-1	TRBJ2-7	CASISVGDLTKGQYF
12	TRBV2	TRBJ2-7	CASSPSSYEQYF
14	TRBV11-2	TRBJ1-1	CASSLSMANTEAFF
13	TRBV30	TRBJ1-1	CAWNLGMNTEAFF
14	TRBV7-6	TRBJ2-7	CASSLGDRGPEQYF
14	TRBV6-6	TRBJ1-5	CASSIQGESQPQHF
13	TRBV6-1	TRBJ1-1	CASSGTGNSVAFF
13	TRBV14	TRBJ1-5	CASSLGDRRPQHF
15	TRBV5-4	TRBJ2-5	CASSLLASGQETQYF
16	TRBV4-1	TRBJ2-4	CASSLDRGLAKNIQYF
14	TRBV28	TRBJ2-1	CASSLSRGPLEQFF
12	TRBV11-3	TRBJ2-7	CASSLVIYEQYF
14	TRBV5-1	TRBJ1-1	CASSTGGLNTEAFF
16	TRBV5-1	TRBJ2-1	CASSLGLAGGANEQFF
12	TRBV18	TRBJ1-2	CASSPTGEGYTF
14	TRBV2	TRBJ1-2	CASSGDREFDGYTF
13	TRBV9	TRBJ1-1	CASSTTGLAEAFF
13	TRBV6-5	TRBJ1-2	CASSYSIQYGYTF
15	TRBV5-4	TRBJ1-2	CASSQDYVESYGYTF
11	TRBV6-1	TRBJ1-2	CASGTGIGYTF
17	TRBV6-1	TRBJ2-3	CASSEEGLAFETDTQYF
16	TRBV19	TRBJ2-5	CASSRNPGRGKETQYF
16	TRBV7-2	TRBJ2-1	CASSFSSGILRNEQFF
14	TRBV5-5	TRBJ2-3	CASSLGAESDTQYF
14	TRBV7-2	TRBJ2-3	CASSFRLFTDTQYF
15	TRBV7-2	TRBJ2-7	CASSLSLAGAYEQYF
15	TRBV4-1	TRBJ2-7	CASSQGTGGPYEQYF
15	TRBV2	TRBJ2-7	CASSERESQYYEQYF
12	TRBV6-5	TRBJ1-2	CASSEAQGGYTF
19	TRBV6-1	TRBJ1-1	CASRERLPGQGLKDTEAFF
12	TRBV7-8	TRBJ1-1	CASSLYGSEAFF
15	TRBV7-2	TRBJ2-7	CASSHFREGSYEQYF
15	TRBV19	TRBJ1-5	CASSIQRGQHQPQHF
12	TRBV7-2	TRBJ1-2	CASSLGDYGYTF
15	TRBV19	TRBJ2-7	CASSRDPGTGYEQYF
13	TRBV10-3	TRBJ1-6	CAIGQGYNSPLHF
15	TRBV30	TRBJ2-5	CAWGPGLAGLETQYF
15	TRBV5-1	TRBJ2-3	CASSLSLAEADTQYF
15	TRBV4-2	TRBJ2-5	CASSRGTSDQGTQYF
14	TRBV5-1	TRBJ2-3	CASAGGTFTDTQYF
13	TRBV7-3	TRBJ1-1	CASSTGWGTEAFF
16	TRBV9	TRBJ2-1	CASSGIRAGADDEQFF
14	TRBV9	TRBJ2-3	CASSAGTSGQTQYF
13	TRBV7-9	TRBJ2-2	CASSFRVFGELFF
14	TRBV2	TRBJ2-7	CASSQQGVSYEQYF
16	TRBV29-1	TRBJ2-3	CSVGGTSGSPTDTQYF
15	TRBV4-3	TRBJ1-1	CASGGRRGRNTEAFF
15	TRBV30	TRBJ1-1	CAWSPRGEADTEAFF
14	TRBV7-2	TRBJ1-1	CASSFPTGVAEAFF
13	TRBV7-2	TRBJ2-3	CASSVQGPDTQYF
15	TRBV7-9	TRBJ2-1	CASSFVAGGRNEQFF